The 28 T cell receptor beta chains in this list originate from one sample, sequenced in a study of blood T cell repertoires in COVID-19. The method was immunoSEQ multiplex PCR; TCRdb's version includes in-frame clones alone and lacks a portion of them. The sample comprises about 210,000 clones, around 83% of which are singletons, and 8% to 10% rests with the top ten. The sequenced material came from peripheral blood. These receptors were taken from a woman aged 45-60 years with acute or convalescent COVID-19.

The J gene is TRBJ2-3, the V gene TRBV30, with TRBD2 identical over 12 bases. Germline V gene data show CDR1 as GTSNPN and CDR2 as SVGIG (reference sequence). The CDR3 covers 16 residues. V shed 3 bases, J shed 3 bases, and the junction held 7 bases outside the gene matches. The CDR3 reads CAWSQTSGRGTDTQYF. The CDR3, as DNA: TGTGCCTGGAGCCAGACTAGCGGGAGAGGGACAGATACGCAGTATTTT. Full variable domain (remainder filled in from reference TRBV30 and TRBJ2-3): SQTIHQWPATLVQPVGSPLSLECTVEGTSNPNLYWYRQAAGRGLQLLFYSVGIGQISSEVPQNLSASRPQDRQFILSSKKLLLSDSGFYLCAWSQTSGRGTDTQYFGPGTRLTVL.

The chain recombines TRBV4-1 with TRBJ2-7; 7 bases map to TRBD1. Looked up from germline, CDR1 is MGHRA and CDR2 is YSYEKL. The CDR3 runs to 16 residues. The V gene end was trimmed by 2 bases and the J gene end by 0 bases; junction bases not matched to a gene: 7. The CDR3 sequence is CASSQSWTGISYEQYF. DNA for the CDR3: TGCGCCAGCAGCCAAAGTTGGACAGGTATCTCCTACGAGCAGTACTTC.

CDR3 DNA: TGTGCCAGCATTAGGGACAGGGCATCCGGGGAGCTGTTTTTT. It encodes CASIRDRASGELFF. The chain is built from TRBV2 and TRBJ2-2; 9 bases map to TRBD1. CDR1 SNHLY and CDR2 FYNNEI come from the germline V gene. CDR3 length: 14 amino acids. Unmatched junction bases numbered 6, after V lost 7 bases and J lost 6 bases.

The rearrangement uses TRBV3-1 (or the pseudogene TRBV3-2) and TRBJ1-6; D not resolved. Per germline, CDR1 LGHDT and CDR2 YNNKEL (reference sequence). The CDR3 is 14 amino acids. Deletions cut 0 bases from V and 7 bases from J, with 7 bases between. CDR3: CASSQDLSNSPLHF. Here the CDR3 DNA reads TGTGCCAGCAGCCAAGATCTGTCGAATTCACCCCTCCACTTT.

J is TRBJ2-7 and V is TRBV28, with 7 bases aligning to TRBD2. Germline trimming cut 5 bases from V and 5 bases from J; bases unmatched to any gene: 9. The CDR3 contains 14 residues. From germline, CDR1 is MDHEN and CDR2 SYDVKM. The CDR3 nucleotides are TGTGCCAGCAGTCCCTCACTAGCGCGGGACGAGCAGTACTTC. This codes for CASSPSLARDEQYF.

The gene calls are TRBV27 and TRBJ1-1, with D possibly being TRBD1 (5 bases). The CDR3 loop spans 14 amino acids. Germline lookup yields CDR1 MNHEY and CDR2 SMNVEV (reference sequence). The V gene lost 5 bases and the J gene lost 5 bases, with 15 bases spanning the gap. The CDR3 coding sequence is TGTGCCAGCAGTCCCCGACAGTCTACGACTGAAGCTTTCTTT. It codes for CASSPRQSTTEAFF.

This clone was detected once. The chain is built from TRBV3-1 (or the pseudogene TRBV3-2) and TRBJ2-7; possible D gene TRBD1, 6 bases. The V and J ends lost 1 base and 7 bases respectively, with 11 bases between them. Germline values: CDR1 LGHDT, CDR2 YNNKEL (reference sequence). The CDR3 has 13 residues. The CDR3 bases are TGTGCCAGCAGCCAAGGAAGGCAGGGGGAGCAGTACTTC. As protein: CASSQGRQGEQYF.

The chain recombines TRBV24-1 with TRBJ2-1; tentative D call: TRBD1 (6 bases). V lost 3 bases and J 2 bases, leaving 19 bases between the germline ends. Germline loops: CDR1 KGHDR, CDR2 SFDVKD. This CDR3 has 18 residues. CDR3: CATSDPNPNKGAYNEQFF. The CDR3 DNA reads as TGTGCCACCAGTGATCCTAATCCAAACAAGGGGGCCTACAATGAGCAGTTCTTC.

This chain connects TRBV10-3 to TRBJ2-3; TRBD1 matches 8 bases. The CDR3 loop spans 15 amino acids. V shed 3 bases and J 2 bases; nucleotides not matched to a gene: 4. In germline, CDR1 is ENHRY, CDR2 SYGVKD. For the CDR3, the DNA is TGTGCCATCAGTGAACAGGGGGTAAACACAGATACGCAGTATTTT. It encodes CAISEQGVNTDTQYF.

CDR3 residues: CASSFLAGGNEQYF. In DNA, the CDR3 is TGTGCCAGCAGTTTTCTAGCGGGAGGCAACGAGCAGTACTTC. J is TRBJ2-7 and V is TRBV6-2 or TRBV6-3, with TRBD2 matching 11 bases. Germline CDR1 and CDR2: MNHEY and SVGEGT. V trimming: 4 bases; J trimming: 5 bases; junction bases outside the gene matches: 4. This CDR3 contains 14 residues.

V gene TRBV25-1 combines with J gene TRBJ2-1, with 12 nucleotides matching TRBD2. The CDR3 covers 16 residues. With V trimmed by 2 bases and J by 7 bases, 6 bases remained unmatched. Per the germline V gene, CDR1 is MGHDK and CDR2 is SYGVNS. CDR3 region: CASSEVSSGRENEQFF. The CDR3 coding sequence is TGTGCCAGCAGTGAAGTGTCTAGCGGGAGGGAGAATGAGCAGTTCTTC.

This chain uses TRBV24-1 with TRBJ1-2, with 7 bases fitting TRBD1. V lost 3 bases and J lost 4; bases outside the gene matches: 4. Germline V lookup: CDR1 KGHDR, CDR2 SFDVKD. The CDR3 extends over 14 amino acids. CDR3 sequence: CATSDPTGSYGYTF. The DNA for the CDR3 is TGTGCCACCAGTGATCCGACAGGGTCCTATGGCTACACCTTC.

For the CDR3, the DNA is TGTGCCATCCGGGGAGGGGCGGACAATCAGCCCCAGCATTTT. It encodes CAIRGGADNQPQHF. The V and J genes are TRBV28 and TRBJ1-5, with D possibly matching TRBD1 (5 bases). The CDR3 runs to 14 residues. V lost 10 bases and J 3 bases, leaving 16 bases between the germline ends. Germline V lookup: CDR1 MDHEN, CDR2 SYDVKM.

The V call is TRBV14, the J call TRBJ2-7; TRBD2 matches 12 bases. The CDR3 runs 17 residues. V lost 3 bases and J lost 2; bases outside the gene matches: 8. The V gene's germline CDR1 is SGHDN and CDR2 FVKESK. For the CDR3, the DNA is TGTGCCAGCAGCCACAAGAGCAGGACTAGCGGGACCTACGAGCAGTACTTC. It translates to CASSHKSRTSGTYEQYF. The whole variable domain, remainder taken from reference TRBV14 and TRBJ2-7, is EAGVTQFPSHSVIEKGQTVTLRCDPISGHDNLYWYRRVMGKEIKFLLHFVKESKQDESGMPNNRFLAERTGGTYSTLKVQPAELEDSGVYFCASSHKSRTSGTYEQYFGPGTRLTVT.

The CDR3 DNA sequence: TGTGCCAGCATTTCGGCCACAGGGGGTCTGGGGCCCCAGCATTTT. It encodes CASISATGGLGPQHF. The chain joins TRBV28 to TRBJ1-5; 8 bases map to TRBD1. The ends lost 7 bases at V and 9 bases at J; junction bases unmatched: 14. The V gene's germline CDR1 is MDHEN and CDR2 SYDVKM. CDR3 length: 15 amino acids.

This chain links TRBV11-2 with TRBJ2-7; 10 nucleotides match TRBD2. From germline, CDR1 is SGHAT and CDR2 FQNNGV. V gave up 0 bases and J gave up 7 bases; unmatched junction bases: 6. The CDR3 length is 15 residues. The CDR3 DNA is TGTGCCAGCAGCTTAGAGGCTAGCGGGAGTCAGGAGCAGTACTTC. Translated, it gives CASSLEASGSQEQYF.

This chain joins TRBV9 and TRBJ2-3, with D perhaps TRBD2 (6 bases). V shed 6 bases and J shed 0 bases, with 8 bases lying between them. In germline, CDR1 is SGDLS, CDR2 YYNGEE. This CDR3 has 13 residues. Written as DNA, the CDR3 is TGTGCCAGCACGCGGGATAGCACAGATACGCAGTATTTT. Translation: CASTRDSTDTQYF.

The gene calls are TRBV9 and TRBJ2-1; the D gene is possibly TRBD2 (6 bases). V dropped 1 base and J dropped 0 bases, with 14 bases sitting between them. The germline V gene has CDR1 SGDLS and CDR2 YYNGEE. The CDR3 extends over 17 amino acids. The CDR3 DNA follows: TGTGCCAGCAGCGTATCTGGACTAACTCACTCCTACAATGAGCAGTTCTTC. This gives the protein CASSVSGLTHSYNEQFF.

The V gene is TRBV6-6, the J gene TRBJ2-2; a possible D gene is TRBD2 (7 bases). CDR3 length equals 15 residues. Per germline, CDR1 MNHNY and CDR2 SVGAGI (reference sequence). The V end lost 8 bases, the J end lost 5 bases, and 18 bases lay between the germline ends. The CDR3: CASSGGGAQTGELFF. DNA of the CDR3: TGTGCCAGCTCCGGTGGGGGGGCGCAGACCGGGGAGCTGTTTTTT.

This chain connects TRBV10-3 to TRBJ1-2, with 9 nucleotides matching TRBD1. Germline CDR1 is ENHRY and CDR2 is SYGVKD. The CDR3 is 15 residues long. The V segment lost 5 bases and the J segment 6 bases; nucleotides outside the gene matches: 10. Here the CDR3 reads CAISKKDRGYNGYTF. For the CDR3, the DNA is TGTGCCATCAGTAAAAAGGACAGGGGATATAATGGCTACACCTTC.

This clone has a single count. The V call is TRBV2, the J call TRBJ1-5, with TRBD1 matching 7 bases. Germline loops: CDR1 SNHLY, CDR2 FYNNEI. The CDR3 totals 14 residues. The V segment lost 5 bases and the J segment 5 bases; nucleotides outside the gene matches: 6. CDR3 residues: CASSRQGVDQPQHF. The CDR3 region has the DNA TGTGCCAGCAGTAGACAGGGAGTAGATCAGCCCCAGCATTTT.

V usage is TRBV5-6 and J usage is TRBJ2-5, with 7 bases that match TRBD2. The trim removed 0 bases at V and 4 bases at J, leaving 6 bases unmatched. This CDR3 spans 15 amino acids. Germline V gives CDR1 SGHDT, CDR2 YYEEEE. CDR3 protein: CASSLEGRAAETQYF. In DNA form, the CDR3 reads TGTGCCAGCAGCTTGGAAGGGAGGGCGGCAGAGACCCAGTACTTC.

The chain carries TRBV1 and TRBJ1-1. TRBV1 is a documented pseudogene. This CDR3 has 19 amino acids. In DNA form, the CDR3 reads TGCACCAGCAGCCAAGATTGGGTTGTTCTTCGAGGGATGGGCACTGAAGCTTTCTTT. Amino acids: CTSSQDWVVLRGMGTEAFF.

The genes are TRBV28 and TRBJ1-6; TRBD1 is a possible D gene (5 bases). The length of the CDR3 is 14 residues. V lost 6 bases, J lost 5 bases, and 11 bases lay in between. Germline CDR1 and CDR2: MDHEN and SYDVKM. The CDR3 nucleotides are TGTGCCAGCAGCTATGCGGGGGATAATTCACCCCTCCACTTT. It yields the protein CASSYAGDNSPLHF.

This clone was detected only a few times. The chain recombines TRBV19 with TRBJ2-7; 7 bases agree with TRBD2. The CDR3 extends over 15 amino acids. CDR1 and CDR2 from the germline V gene are LNHDA and SQIVND (reference sequence). J lost 6 bases, V lost 6 bases, and 14 bases had no gene match. CDR3: CASRNNGREISEQYF. The CDR3 DNA reads TGTGCCAGTAGGAATAACGGGCGGGAGATTTCCGAGCAGTACTTC. Looking up the rest from reference TRBV19 and TRBJ2-7 gives the full variable domain: DGGITQSPKYLFRKEGQNVTLSCEQNLNHDAMYWYRQDPGQGLRLIYYSQIVNDFQKGDIAEGYSVSREKKESFPLTVTSAQKNPTAFYLCASRNNGREISEQYFGPGTRLTVT.

V gene TRBV6-2 or TRBV6-3 combines with J gene TRBJ1-1; 8 bases are shared with TRBD1. Per the germline V gene, CDR1 is MNHEY and CDR2 is SVGEGT. V lost 5 bases to trimming and J lost 4 bases; unmatched junction nucleotides: 6. This CDR3 has 14 amino acids. The CDR3 DNA reads TGTGCCAGCAGTGCCCAGGGGGCCGTCACTGAAGCTTTCTTT. This codes for CASSAQGAVTEAFF.

Concerning this clone itself: This sample includes further DNA sequences coding for the same CDR3. The chain is built from TRBV2 and TRBJ1-5; TRBD1 is a possible D gene (6 bases). The V end was cut by 6 bases, the J end by 1 base, with 13 bases between. From germline, CDR1 is SNHLY and CDR2 FYNNEI. This CDR3 is 15 amino acids long. CDR3 bases: TGTGCCAGCAGAGCAACAGGGAGCAGCAATCAGCCCCAGCATTTT. This codes for CASRATGSSNQPQHF.

The V call is TRBV3-1 (or the pseudogene TRBV3-2), the J call TRBJ2-7, with a tentative D call TRBD2 (6 bases). This CDR3 has 15 amino acids. The V end lost 2 bases, the J end lost 9 bases, and 20 bases lay between the germline ends. Germline loops: CDR1 LGHDT, CDR2 YNNKEL (reference sequence). The CDR3 DNA sequence: TGTGCCAGCAGCCAATTAGCGGTGACGGCCGGGGGGCAGTACTTC. Amino acid sequence: CASSQLAVTAGGQYF.